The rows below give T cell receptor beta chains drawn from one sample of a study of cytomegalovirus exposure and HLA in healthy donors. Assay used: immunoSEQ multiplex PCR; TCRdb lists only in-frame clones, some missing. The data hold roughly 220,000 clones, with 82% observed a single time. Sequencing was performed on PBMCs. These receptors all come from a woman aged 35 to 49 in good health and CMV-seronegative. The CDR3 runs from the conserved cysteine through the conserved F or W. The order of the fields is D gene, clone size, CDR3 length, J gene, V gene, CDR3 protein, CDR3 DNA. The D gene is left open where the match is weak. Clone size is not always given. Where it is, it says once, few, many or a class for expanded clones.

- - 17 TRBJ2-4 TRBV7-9 CASSPPFQGLAKNIQYF TGTGCCAGCAGCCCCCCTTTCCAGGGCCTAGCCAAAAACATTCAGTACTTC
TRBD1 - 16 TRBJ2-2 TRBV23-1 CASSPIRDRGLGELFF TGCGCCAGCAGCCCGATCCGGGACAGGGGGCTTGGGGAGCTGTTTTTT
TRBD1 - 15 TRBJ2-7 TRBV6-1 CASSPRGTGIYEQYF TGTGCCAGCAGTCCCCGGGGGACAGGCATCTACGAGCAGTACTTC
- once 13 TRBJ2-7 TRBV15 CATSRQGPSEQYF TGTGCCACCAGCAGACAGGGCCCCAGCGAGCAGTACTTC
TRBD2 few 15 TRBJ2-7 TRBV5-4 CASSFAGGPSYEQYF TGTGCCAGCAGCTTTGCGGGAGGGCCGTCCTACGAGCAGTACTTC
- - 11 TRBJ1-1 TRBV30 CAWEFQGLAFF TGTGCCTGGGAGTTTCAGGGGTTGGCTTTCTTT
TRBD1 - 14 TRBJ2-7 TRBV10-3 CAIKGQSYSYEQYF TGTGCCATCAAGGGACAGTCTTACTCCTACGAGCAGTACTTC
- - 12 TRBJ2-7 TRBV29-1 CSVGEVKYEQYF TGCAGCGTTGGGGAGGTAAAATACGAGCAGTACTTC
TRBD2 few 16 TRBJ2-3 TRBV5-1 CASSLRMGGRTDTQYF TGCGCCAGCAGCTTGCGGATGGGGGGGAGGACAGATACGCAGTATTTT
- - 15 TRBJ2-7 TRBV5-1 CASSWRQSRSYEQYF TGCGCCAGCAGCTGGCGGCAGAGCCGCTCCTACGAGCAGTACTTC
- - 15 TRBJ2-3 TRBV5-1 CASSPGGPRTDTQYF TGCGCCAGCAGCCCCGGAGGGCCTCGCACAGATACGCAGTATTTT
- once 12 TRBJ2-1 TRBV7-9 CASSGLGDEQFF TGTGCCAGCAGCGGCCTCGGAGATGAGCAGTTCTTC
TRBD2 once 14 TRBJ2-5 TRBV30 CAWSRLAGGETQYF TGTGCCTGGAGTCGGCTAGCGGGAGGAGAGACCCAGTACTTC
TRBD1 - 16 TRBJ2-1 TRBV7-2 CASRPAGTGGYNEQFF TGTGCCAGCAGGCCGGCCGGGACAGGGGGCTACAATGAGCAGTTCTTC
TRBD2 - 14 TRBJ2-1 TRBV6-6 CASSYSSSGSEQFF TGTGCCAGCAGTTACTCTTCTAGCGGGAGTGAGCAGTTCTTC
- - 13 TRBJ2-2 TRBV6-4 CASSPSNTGELFF TGTGCCAGCAGCCCATCGAACACCGGGGAGCTGTTTTTT
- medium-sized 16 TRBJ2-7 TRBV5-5 CASSPGWRGGSYEQYF TGTGCCAGCAGCCCAGGCTGGAGGGGGGGCTCCTACGAGCAGTACTTC
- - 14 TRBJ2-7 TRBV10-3 CAISTGTGPYEQYF TGTGCCATCAGTACAGGGACGGGACCCTACGAGCAGTACTTC
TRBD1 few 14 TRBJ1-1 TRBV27 CASSWTGANTEAFF TGTGCCAGCAGTTGGACAGGCGCGAACACTGAAGCTTTCTTT
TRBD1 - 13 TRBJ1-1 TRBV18 CASSQTGKSEAFF TGTGCCAGCTCACAGACAGGGAAATCCGAAGCTTTCTTT
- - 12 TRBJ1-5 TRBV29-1 CSGGVSNQPQHF TGCAGCGGGGGAGTTAGCAATCAGCCCCAGCATTTT
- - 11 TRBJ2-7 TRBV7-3 CASSLGTEQYF TGTGCCAGCAGCTTAGGCACCGAGCAGTACTTC
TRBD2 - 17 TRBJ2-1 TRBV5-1 CASSFGTSPGWGGEQFF TGCGCCAGCAGCTTTGGGACTAGCCCGGGTTGGGGAGGTGAGCAGTTCTTC
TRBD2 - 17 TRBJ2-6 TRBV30 CASPRTSGNSGANVLTF TGTGCCTCCCCCCGGACTAGCGGAAACTCTGGGGCCAACGTCCTGACTTTC
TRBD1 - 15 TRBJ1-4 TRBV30 CAWSRTGSTNEKLFF TGTGCCTGGAGTCGGACAGGGTCAACTAATGAAAAACTGTTTTTT
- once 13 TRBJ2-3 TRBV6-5 CASSYEVRDTQYF TGTGCCAGCAGTTACGAGGTTCGAGATACGCAGTATTTT
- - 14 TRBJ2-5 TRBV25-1 CASSDRPYQETQYF TGTGCCAGCAGTGACAGGCCGTACCAAGAGACCCAGTACTTC